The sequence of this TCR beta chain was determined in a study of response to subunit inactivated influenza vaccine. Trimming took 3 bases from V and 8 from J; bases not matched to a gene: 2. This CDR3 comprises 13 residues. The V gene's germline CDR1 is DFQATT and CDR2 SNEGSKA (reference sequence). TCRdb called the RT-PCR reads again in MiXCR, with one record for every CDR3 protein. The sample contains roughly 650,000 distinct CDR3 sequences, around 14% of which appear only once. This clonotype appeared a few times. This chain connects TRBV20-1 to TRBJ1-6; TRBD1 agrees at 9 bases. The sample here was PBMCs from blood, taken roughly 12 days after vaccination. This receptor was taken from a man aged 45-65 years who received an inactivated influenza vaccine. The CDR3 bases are TGCAGTGCTAGGCGGGACAGGGATTCACCCCTCCACTTT. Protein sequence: CSARRDRDSPLHF.